Given below is one TCR beta chain in context. The antigen it recognizes is unknown. No base quality values were provided; no much bigger clone lies one nucleotide off. The instrument was an Illumina HiSeq 1500. TCRdb reprocessed the public reads (quality trimming at Q25 with fastp, clone calling with MiXCR) and kept in-frame beta chains. Rows with one shared CDR3 protein collapse into an entry with the most common genes and DNA. This sample comprises around 170,000 distinct CDR3 sequences, about 15% of them detected only once. The ten largest account for about 17% of the sample. Spanning cysteine to phenylalanine, the CDR3 consists of 15 amino acids. Here the CDR3 DNA is all that survives: 45 bases in frame from base 1. The germline V gene (reference sequence) sets CDR1 to DFQATT and CDR2 to SNEGSKA. Trimming at the junction amounts to 2 bases on V and 0 bases on J, and the germline ends lie 10 bases apart.

The data are from a study of T cell repertoires in cytomegalovirus infection (dated by TCRdb to between 2017 and 2020). Describing the broader study: Donor HLA type was relevant to the analysis, because carriage of CMV infection together with the matching HLA type was indicated by public TCR beta signatures.

Beyond this particular receptor, the publication reports: In both this cohort and an independent roughly 400-donor cohort, the cumulative frequency of public TCR beta family members distinguished carriers of CMV infection plus the relevant HLA type. The ex vivo response was dominated by HLA-C-restricted CMV-specific TCR beta clonotypes, which also provided the single most frequent clonotype in two of eight donors.

The chain links TRBV20-1 with TRBJ1-4; the D gene remains uncertain. The sequenced sample consisted of CD8+ T cells from PBMCs. This TCR was recovered from a human donor in good health (CMV status not recorded). Some clones in this sample may be carry-over from other donors' samples. CDR3 loop: CSARLPAATNEKLFF. At the DNA level, the sequence is TGCAGTGCTAGACTTCCAGCCGCAACTAATGAAAAACTGTTTTTT.